Reported below is one TCR beta chain. Its antigen remains unknown. The CDR3 covers 13 residues. The germline gives CDR1 MNHNY, CDR2 SVGAGI (reference sequence). With 6 bases removed from V and 3 bases from J, the gap between germline ends came to 11 bases. The data originate from a study of T cell repertoires in cytomegalovirus infection. Study at large: Used in the study were CMV epitopes, some recently identified and HLA-C-restricted, others well-studied and HLA-B-restricted. Study-wide results and limits: HLA-C-restricted CMV clonotypes gave the most frequent clonotype in two of eight donors. The cumulative frequency of public TCR beta families distinguished individuals who carried CMV together with the relevant HLA.

Each CDR3 protein is one row after TCRdb ran MiXCR on the reads. The sample has 900,000 to 950,000 distinct CDR3 sequences; approximately 30% are singletons. The sequenced sample was cultured CD8+ T cells from PBMCs, obtained from culture after CMV antigen stimulation. The rearrangement joins TRBV6-6 to TRBJ1-2; possibly TRBD1 for D (6 bases). This clonotype was obtained from a human donor in good health (CMV status not recorded). Some clones in this sample may be carry-over from other donors' samples. As DNA, the CDR3 is TGTGCCAGCAGCAGACAGGCCGACTATGGCTACACCTTC. Translating it yields CASSRQADYGYTF.